The 18 T cell receptor beta chains in this list originate from one sample, sequenced in a study of cytomegalovirus exposure and HLA in healthy donors. The PCR ran on 60 Vbeta and 13 Jbeta primers. Some clones are missing from TCRdb's copy, which holds only in-frame ones; the method was immunoSEQ multiplex PCR. The sample yields some 120,000 clones, over 60% seen once. Material for sequencing was PBMCs. These receptors all stem from a young man in good health and CMV-seronegative.

The rearrangement links TRBV10-1 to TRBJ1-1; D unclear. V lost 1 base and J 8 bases, leaving 14 bases between the germline ends. Germline CDR1 WNHNN, CDR2 SYGVQD (reference sequence). The CDR3 totals 14 residues. The CDR3 protein is CASSEFRRVAEAFF. The CDR3, as DNA: TGCGCCAGCAGTGAGTTTAGACGGGTCGCCGAAGCTTTCTTT.

This clone turned up a few times. V gene TRBV29-1 combines with J gene TRBJ2-7, with TRBD2 identical over 12 bases. The CDR3 covers 13 residues. Unmatched junction bases numbered 2, after V lost 3 bases and J lost 5 bases. CDR1 and CDR2 (germline): SQVTM, ANQGSEA. CDR3 sequence: CSVETSGSHEQYF. Here the CDR3 DNA reads TGCAGCGTTGAGACTAGCGGGAGCCACGAGCAGTACTTC.

The rearrangement joins TRBV18 to TRBJ2-1; D possibly corresponds to TRBD1 (5 bases). The CDR3 consists of 13 residues. V was pared by 3 bases and J by 3 bases, with 6 bases between. Germline CDR1 and CDR2: KGHSH and LQKENI. The CDR3 loop is CASSPDSYNEQFF. The DNA of the CDR3 is TGTGCCAGCTCACCTGACAGCTACAATGAGCAGTTCTTC.

The chain employs TRBV6-5 and TRBJ2-2; tentative D call: TRBD1 (6 bases). Germline V gives CDR1 MNHEY, CDR2 SVGAGI. With 2 bases removed from V and 5 bases from J, the gap between germline ends came to 12 bases. This CDR3 spans 15 amino acids. This CDR3 reads CASSYPPTGTGELFF. The CDR3 DNA reads as TGTGCCAGCAGTTACCCCCCGACAGGAACCGGGGAGCTGTTTTTT.

The chain uses TRBV9 and TRBJ1-1; the match to TRBD1 covers 8 bases. The CDR3 spans 19 residues. With V trimmed by 2 bases and J by 6 bases, 21 bases remained unmatched. Germline CDR1 is SGDLS and CDR2 is YYNGEE. The CDR3 DNA is TGTGCCAGCAGCGTGTCTACACCTCTTCCACGGACAGGGAAGGCTGAAGCTTTCTTT. Encoded protein: CASSVSTPLPRTGKAEAFF.

This clone has just one count. The rearrangement uses TRBV6-6 and TRBJ1-4; D possibly corresponds to TRBD1 (5 bases). Trimming took 7 bases from V and 3 from J, leaving 12 bases between them. CDR1 is MNHNY, CDR2 SVGAGI, per germline (reference sequence). CDR3 size: 14 residues. As DNA, the CDR3 is TGTGCCAGCACTCAGGGCACGTCTAATGAAAAACTGTTTTTT. It codes for CASTQGTSNEKLFF.

The chain links TRBV5-1 to TRBJ2-7; possible D gene TRBD1, 6 bases. V was trimmed by 4 bases and J by 3 bases, leaving 11 bases between them. The length of the CDR3 is 13 residues. CDR1 and CDR2 from the germline V gene are SGHRS and YFSETQ. The CDR3 coding sequence is TGCGCCAGCAGCCACAGGGAAGGCTACGAGCAGTACTTC. This codes for CASSHREGYEQYF. The variable domain in full, with the rest retrieved from reference TRBV5-1 and TRBJ2-7, is KAGVTQTPRYLIKTRGQQVTLSCSPISGHRSVSWYQQTPGQGLQFLFEYFSETQRNKGNFPGRFSGRQFSNSRSEMNVSTLELGDSALYLCASSHREGYEQYFGPGTRLTVT.

This clone has just a few counts. This chain connects TRBV14 to TRBJ2-1; 7 bases line up with TRBD1. The J segment lost 9 bases and the V segment lost 1 base, leaving 6 bases of the junction unmatched. This CDR3 has 14 residues. Per germline, CDR1 SGHDN and CDR2 FVKESK. The DNA for the CDR3 is TGTGCCAGCAGCCAAGCGTACAACAGGGGTGAGCAGTTCTTC. Amino acids: CASSQAYNRGEQFF.

Ten or more counts support this clone. The chain is built from TRBV19 and TRBJ1-2; the D is unclear. This CDR3 is 13 amino acids long. Trimming left V 1 base short and J 6 bases short, with 9 bases between. Germline loops: CDR1 LNHDA, CDR2 SQIVND (reference sequence). The CDR3 reads CASSIVFTDGYTF. CDR3 nucleotides: TGTGCCAGTAGTATAGTTTTTACAGATGGCTACACCTTC.

The chain couples TRBV19 to TRBJ1-5; D gene unclear. Looked up from germline, CDR1 is LNHDA and CDR2 is SQIVND (reference sequence). The ends were cut back, 7 bases at V and 6 bases at J, with 16 bases in the middle. This CDR3 contains 14 residues. The CDR3 region is CASTTHSGGQPQHF. The CDR3 DNA reads TGTGCCAGTACCACCCACAGCGGAGGTCAGCCCCAGCATTTT.

The chain joins TRBV14 to TRBJ1-3; D perhaps matches TRBD1 (6 bases). This CDR3 is 16 amino acids long. Looked up from germline, CDR1 is SGHDN and CDR2 is FVKESK. Between the trimmed V and J ends, which lost 5 bases and 0 bases, there was a span of 14 bases. CDR3 nucleotide sequence: TGTGCCAGCAGCGTCCAGCAGGGGTACTCTGGAAACACCATATATTTT. Amino acid sequence: CASSVQQGYSGNTIYF.

This clone was counted a few times. The chain carries TRBV30 and TRBJ1-6; TRBD1 matches 8 bases. This CDR3 comprises 14 residues. Germline CDR1 and CDR2: GTSNPN and SVGIG (reference sequence). Trimming removed 3 bases from V and 6 bases from J; junction bases left unmatched: 4. CDR3 bases: TGTGCCTGGAGCCGACAGGGGACTAATTCACCCCTCCACTTT. Translating it yields CAWSRQGTNSPLHF.

This clone has just a few counts. The V call is TRBV6-5, the J call TRBJ2-7; D perhaps matches TRBD2 (6 bases). Germline CDR1 and CDR2: MNHEY and SVGAGI. CDR3 size: 16 residues. V was cut by 0 bases and J by 2 bases, with 14 bases left in between. The CDR3 nucleotides read TGTGCCAGCAGTTACTCGTCGGCGGGACTTACCTACGAGCAGTACTTC. As protein: CASSYSSAGLTYEQYF.

The rearrangement links TRBV9 to TRBJ2-7, with D possibly TRBD1 on 8 matching bases. Germline assignment: CDR1 SGDLS and CDR2 YYNGEE. Trimming took 7 bases from V and 0 from J, leaving 20 bases between them. The CDR3 is 16 residues long. This CDR3 reads CASAGDRGRGSYEQYF. The CDR3 nucleotides are TGTGCCAGCGCGGGAGACAGGGGACGGGGCTCCTACGAGCAGTACTTC.

The chain couples TRBV7-7 to TRBJ2-1; no clear D. V dropped 1 base and J dropped 7 bases, with 8 bases sitting between them. Germline assignment: CDR1 SSHAT and CDR2 FNYEAQ (reference sequence). This CDR3 comprises 13 residues. The CDR3 sequence is CASSLVVFNEQFF. CDR3 DNA sequence: TGTGCCAGCAGCTTAGTAGTCTTTAATGAGCAGTTCTTC. Looking up the rest from reference TRBV7-7 and TRBJ2-1 gives the full variable domain: GAGVSQSPRYKVTKRGQDVTLRCDPISSHATLYWYQQALGQGPEFLTYFNYEAQPDKSGLPSDRFSAERPEGSISTLTIQRTEQRDSAMYRCASSLVVFNEQFFGPGTRLTVL.

Here the CDR3 DNA reads TGTGCCAGCTCGGGTAACAGGGGACTGAACACTGAAGCTTTCTTT. This codes for CASSGNRGLNTEAFF. The chain employs TRBV18 and TRBJ1-1, with 7 bases identical to TRBD1. V was clipped by 6 bases and J by 0 bases; unmatched bases: 7. Germline values: CDR1 KGHSH, CDR2 LQKENI. The length of the CDR3 is 15 residues.

This clone was seen a single time. The rearrangement uses TRBV28 and TRBJ2-1; possibly TRBD2 for D (5 bases). V lost 7 bases, J lost 0 bases, and 16 bases lay in between. Germline CDR1 and CDR2: MDHEN and SYDVKM. The CDR3 sequence is 16 residues long. This CDR3 reads CASTLRGSSSYNEQFF. CDR3 DNA sequence: TGTGCCAGCACCCTACGGGGATCAAGCTCCTACAATGAGCAGTTCTTC.

As regards this clone: Other nucleotide sequences in the sample specify the same CDR3. The chain combines TRBV6-6 with TRBJ2-7, with a tentative D call TRBD1 (6 bases). This CDR3 region has 13 residues. The ends were cut back, 5 bases at V and 3 bases at J, with 11 bases in the middle. Germline assignment: CDR1 MNHNY and CDR2 SVGAGI (reference sequence). CDR3 nucleotides: TGTGCCAGCAGTCGTACAGGGTTCTACGAGCAGTACTTC. Translation gives CASSRTGFYEQYF.